These T cell receptor beta chains were read from a single sample in a study of control samples from healthy donors and cancer patients. Sequencing was performed with immunoSEQ multiplex PCR; in TCRdb, only in-frame clones are kept and a portion is missing. The sample yields around 150,000 clones, about 89% seen once. Sequencing was done on a sample of blood. The receptors shown here come from a man under 40 in good health. Each CDR3 is given with its conserved first and last residue. Each record gives: D gene, V gene, J gene, clone size, CDR3 protein, CDR3 DNA. The D gene is left open where the match is weak. Clone size is stated in some rows and not others, as once, few, many or a class when expanded.

D gene: TRBD2
V gene: TRBV7-2
J gene: TRBJ2-7
clone size: .
CDR3 protein: CASSLRASGSGLVVEQYF
CDR3 DNA: TGTGCCAGCAGCTTAAGGGCTAGCGGGAGTGGTCTGGTGGTCGAGCAGTACTTC

D gene: TRBD1
V gene: TRBV5-4
J gene: TRBJ1-2
clone size: .
CDR3 protein: CASSWDSVYGYTF
CDR3 DNA: TGTGCCAGCAGCTGGGACAGTGTCTATGGCTACACCTTC

D gene: .
V gene: TRBV11-1
J gene: TRBJ1-2
clone size: .
CDR3 protein: CASSPIRESDYGYTF
CDR3 DNA: TGTGCCAGCAGCCCGATCAGGGAAAGCGACTATGGCTACACCTTC

D gene: .
V gene: TRBV20-1
J gene: TRBJ1-3
clone size: .
CDR3 protein: CRADGGYF
CDR3 DNA: TGCAGGGCAGATGGAGGGTATTTT

D gene: .
V gene: TRBV14
J gene: TRBJ1-1
clone size: few
CDR3 protein: CASRELMNTEAFF
CDR3 DNA: TGTGCCAGCAGGGAACTAATGAACACTGAAGCTTTCTTT

D gene: .
V gene: TRBV5-4
J gene: TRBJ2-5
clone size: .
CDR3 protein: CASSLSPYGKETQYF
CDR3 DNA: TGTGCCAGCAGCTTGTCCCCCTACGGTAAAGAGACCCAGTACTTC

D gene: .
V gene: TRBV3-1/TRBV3-2
J gene: TRBJ1-4
clone size: few
CDR3 protein: CASSRTEELNNEKLFF
CDR3 DNA: TGTGCCAGCAGCCGGACAGAAGAGTTGAATAATGAAAAACTGTTTTTT

D gene: TRBD2
V gene: TRBV24-1
J gene: TRBJ2-1
clone size: .
CDR3 protein: CATSDRLAGGEQFF
CDR3 DNA: TGTGCCACCAGTGACAGACTAGCGGGAGGCGAGCAGTTCTTC

D gene: .
V gene: TRBV19
J gene: TRBJ1-6
clone size: .
CDR3 protein: CASCNSGNSPLHF
CDR3 DNA: TGTGCCAGTTGTAACAGTGGTAATTCACCCCTCCACTTT

D gene: .
V gene: TRBV24-1
J gene: TRBJ1-4
clone size: .
CDR3 protein: CATSDPSSREGEKLFF
CDR3 DNA: TGTGCCACCAGTGATCCCAGTAGCAGGGAAGGTGAAAAACTGTTTTTT

D gene: TRBD2
V gene: TRBV6-2/TRBV6-3
J gene: TRBJ2-5
clone size: once
CDR3 protein: CASSSTSGGLETQYF
CDR3 DNA: TGTGCCAGCAGTTCGACTAGCGGGGGGTTGGAGACCCAGTACTTC

D gene: .
V gene: TRBV24-1
J gene: TRBJ1-4
clone size: .
CDR3 protein: CAHSSNREEKLFF
CDR3 DNA: TGTGCCCACTCATCCAACAGGGAGGAAAAACTGTTTTTT

D gene: .
V gene: TRBV7-3
J gene: TRBJ1-1
clone size: .
CDR3 protein: CASSFRGGDTEAFF
CDR3 DNA: TGTGCCAGCAGCTTCAGGGGAGGCGACACTGAAGCTTTCTTT

D gene: .
V gene: TRBV6-1
J gene: TRBJ1-2
clone size: .
CDR3 protein: CASSEGGYGYTF
CDR3 DNA: TGTGCCAGCAGTGAAGGGGGCTATGGCTACACCTTC

D gene: .
V gene: TRBV5-1
J gene: TRBJ2-7
clone size: .
CDR3 protein: CASSPGLFYEQYF
CDR3 DNA: TGCGCCAGCAGCCCCGGACTATTCTACGAGCAGTACTTC

D gene: .
V gene: TRBV28
J gene: TRBJ1-5
clone size: few
CDR3 protein: CASRLGGHSNQPQHF
CDR3 DNA: TGTGCCAGCCGGCTAGGCGGACATAGCAATCAGCCCCAGCATTTT

D gene: .
V gene: TRBV7-8
J gene: TRBJ2-7
clone size: .
CDR3 protein: CASSFRGASYEQYF
CDR3 DNA: TGTGCCAGCAGCTTTCGAGGGGCATCCTACGAGCAGTACTTC

D gene: TRBD1
V gene: TRBV19
J gene: TRBJ1-6
clone size: .
CDR3 protein: CASSIQAGGDSPLHF
CDR3 DNA: TGTGCCAGTAGTATTCAAGCAGGGGGCGATTCACCCCTCCACTTT

D gene: TRBD1
V gene: TRBV4-3
J gene: TRBJ2-1
clone size: .
CDR3 protein: CASSQERDRPWYEQFF
CDR3 DNA: TGCGCCAGCAGCCAAGAGCGGGACAGGCCTTGGTATGAGCAGTTCTTC

D gene: .
V gene: TRBV5-1
J gene: TRBJ2-1
clone size: .
CDR3 protein: CASSLAVGSASYNEQFF
CDR3 DNA: TGCGCCAGCAGCTTGGCCGTTGGGAGTGCGTCCTACAATGAGCAGTTCTTC

D gene: .
V gene: TRBV6-2/TRBV6-3
J gene: TRBJ1-2
clone size: .
CDR3 protein: CASSATGLWGYTF
CDR3 DNA: TGTGCCAGCAGTGCCACAGGACTGTGGGGCTACACCTTC